These 20 T cell receptor beta chains originate from one sample sequenced in a study of blood T cell repertoires in COVID-19. Sequencing was performed with immunoSEQ multiplex PCR; in TCRdb, only in-frame clones are kept and a portion is missing. This sample has about 210,000 clones; roughly 87% occur once, and the top ten carry over 9%. Sequenced input: PBMCs or T cells enriched from blood (not recorded which). The receptors were sampled from a man aged 18 to 35 with acute COVID-19.

The genes are TRBV28 and TRBJ1-1; D is unclear. Looked up from germline, CDR1 is MDHEN and CDR2 is SYDVKM. The CDR3 loop spans 12 amino acids. V lost 2 bases and J 8 bases, leaving 9 bases between the germline ends. This CDR3 is CASSLDLAEAFF. For the CDR3, the DNA is TGTGCCAGCAGTTTAGACTTAGCGGAAGCTTTCTTT.

This chain links TRBV25-1 with TRBJ2-3, with TRBD1 matching over 9 bases. The CDR3 loop spans 15 amino acids. The germline V gene has CDR1 MGHDK and CDR2 SYGVNS. The V and J ends lost 3 bases and 10 bases, in that order; junction bases with no gene match: 11. CDR3 sequence: CASSESRDRVSAQYF. In DNA form, the CDR3 reads TGTGCCAGCAGTGAGTCCCGGGACAGGGTATCGGCGCAGTATTTT.

V gene TRBV6-5 combines with J gene TRBJ2-3, with TRBD1 matching 7 bases. Germline CDR1 reads MNHEY; CDR2 reads SVGAGI. V was pared by 2 bases and J by 4 bases, with 6 bases of the junction left unmatched. CDR3 length equals 15 residues. The chain's CDR3 is CASSYRQGDADTQYF. The CDR3 nucleotides read TGTGCCAGCAGTTACAGGCAGGGGGACGCAGATACGCAGTATTTT.

This chain joins TRBV4-1 and TRBJ1-6; 11 positions match TRBD1. The germline gives CDR1 MGHRA, CDR2 YSYEKL. The CDR3 has 17 residues. V lost 6 bases and J lost 7; bases outside the gene matches: 11. The CDR3 region is CASRATPGTGGNSPLHF. The CDR3 DNA is TGCGCCAGCAGAGCTACGCCCGGGACAGGGGGAAATTCACCCCTCCACTTT.

This clone was recorded only once. The genes are TRBV6-4 and TRBJ2-4; tentative D call: TRBD1 (6 bases). There are 15 residues in the CDR3. Germline V gene data show CDR1 as MRHNA and CDR2 as SNTAGT. Trimming left V 7 bases short and J 0 bases short, with 13 bases between. CDR3 region: CASKVTGLAKNIQYF. CDR3 sequence (DNA): TGTGCCAGCAAAGTGACAGGACTAGCCAAAAACATTCAGTACTTC.

The chain carries TRBV6-6 and TRBJ1-2, with a weak D call TRBD1 (6 bases). CDR1 and CDR2 from the germline V gene are MNHNY and SVGAGI (reference sequence). CDR3 size: 14 residues. V lost 7 bases and J 5 bases, leaving 17 bases between the germline ends. The CDR3 DNA reads TGTGCCAGCAAAGAGGGGGAACGTCGGTATGGCTACACCTTC. It codes for CASKEGERRYGYTF.

The chain has TRBV7-9 and TRBJ2-1; 16 bases fit TRBD2. This CDR3 is built from 17 residues. V gave up 4 bases and J gave up 8 bases; unmatched junction bases: 8. Germline V gene sequence: CDR1 SEHNR, CDR2 FQNEAQ (reference sequence). CDR3 coding DNA: TGTGCCAGCAGCTCCGGGACTAGCGGGAGGGTAAACGATGAGCAGTTCTTC. Translation gives CASSSGTSGRVNDEQFF.

V gene TRBV19 combines with J gene TRBJ2-7, with 8 bases identical to TRBD1. CDR1 LNHDA and CDR2 SQIVND come from the germline V gene (reference sequence). The CDR3 consists of 13 residues. V was pared by 3 bases and J by 7 bases, with 5 bases of the junction left unmatched. CDR3 protein: CASSIGQGWEQYF. Written as DNA, the CDR3 is TGTGCCAGTAGTATCGGACAGGGTTGGGAGCAGTACTTC.

The V gene is TRBV19, the J gene TRBJ2-1, with D tentatively TRBD1 (5 bases). Trimming took off 7 bases at V and 5 bases at J, with 15 bases between the two ends. Germline V lookup: CDR1 LNHDA, CDR2 SQIVND (reference sequence). This CDR3 spans 14 amino acids. This CDR3 is CASTSGSANNEQFF. The CDR3 DNA reads as TGTGCCAGTACCTCAGGGTCTGCGAACAATGAGCAGTTCTTC.

This sequence joins TRBV7-9 and TRBJ2-5; a weak D match, TRBD2 (6 bases). The CDR3 covers 14 residues. Trimming took off 4 bases at V and 0 bases at J, with 9 bases between the two ends. Germline CDR1 reads SEHNR; CDR2 reads FQNEAQ (reference sequence). DNA of the CDR3: TGTGCCAGCAGCTCCTGGGACTACCAAGAGACCCAGTACTTC. The encoded protein is CASSSWDYQETQYF.

Comment on this clone: Other DNA sequences in this specimen translate into the identical CDR3. The V call is TRBV5-1, the J call TRBJ2-1, with a possible D match to TRBD2 (5 bases). Between the trimmed V and J ends, which lost 1 base and 7 bases, there was a span of 15 bases. The CDR3 is made up of 15 amino acids. The germline V gene has CDR1 SGHRS and CDR2 YFSETQ. CDR3 sequence: CASSLTSGSENEQFF. CDR3 coding DNA: TGCGCCAGCAGCTTGACTAGTGGTAGTGAGAATGAGCAGTTCTTC.

The chain employs TRBV9 and TRBJ2-3; TRBD1 agrees at 7 bases. With 3 bases clipped from V and 2 bases from J, the junction kept 3 bases outside the gene matches. This CDR3 is 14 amino acids long. Germline values: CDR1 SGDLS, CDR2 YYNGEE. This CDR3 reads CASSDRGATDTQYF. CDR3 in DNA: TGTGCCAGCAGCGACAGGGGCGCCACAGATACGCAGTATTTT.

DNA for the CDR3: TGTGCCAGCAGCAGTCGTTCCGGACAGGGGTTCAGGAACATTCAGTACTTC. Amino acid sequence: CASSSRSGQGFRNIQYF. V gene TRBV2 combines with J gene TRBJ2-4, with 9 bases lining up with TRBD1. Germline CDR1 and CDR2: SNHLY and FYNNEI. J lost 7 bases, V lost 6 bases, and 16 bases had no gene match. The CDR3 has 17 amino acids.

The rearrangement joins TRBV7-8 to TRBJ2-1; 13 nucleotides line up with TRBD2. Germline V gene data show CDR1 as SGHVS and CDR2 as FQNEAQ. CDR3 length equals 16 residues. J was trimmed by 5 bases and V by 5 bases; bases with no gene match: 6. CDR3 sequence reads: CASSLRGLAGNNEQFF. CDR3 DNA sequence: TGTGCCAGCAGCCTCCGGGGACTAGCGGGAAACAATGAGCAGTTCTTC. Using reference TRBV7-8 and TRBJ2-1 for the parts outside the CDR3, the full variable domain is GAGVSQSPRYKVAKRGQDVALRCDPISGHVSLFWYQQALGQGPEFLTYFQNEAQLDKSGLPSDRFFAERPEGSVSTLKIQRTQQEDSAVYLCASSLRGLAGNNEQFFGPGTRLTVL.

The chain has TRBV7-2 and TRBJ1-2; no definite D call. This CDR3 comprises 15 residues. CDR1 is SGHTA, CDR2 FQGNSA, per germline. Trimming stripped 2 bases from V and 3 bases from J, with 13 bases between. The CDR3 spells CASSLRGRSDYGYTF. The CDR3 DNA is TGTGCCAGCAGCTTAAGAGGAAGGTCAGACTATGGCTACACCTTC. Complete variable domain (other parts from reference TRBV7-2 and TRBJ1-2): GAGVSQSPSNKVTEKGKDVELRCDPISGHTALYWYRQSLGQGLEFLIYFQGNSAPDKSGLPSDRFSAERTGGSVSTLTIQRTQQEDSAVYLCASSLRGRSDYGYTFGSGTRLTVV.

The chain recombines TRBV11-2 with TRBJ2-5; TRBD1 is a possible D gene (7 bases). Germline CDR1 SGHAT, CDR2 FQNNGV. The CDR3 is 15 amino acids. The V and J ends lost 0 bases and 5 bases respectively, with 13 bases between them. The CDR3 loop is CASSLEGRGAETQYF. The DNA of the CDR3 is TGTGCCAGCAGCTTAGAAGGCAGGGGGGCTGAGACCCAGTACTTC.

The V and J genes are TRBV18 and TRBJ1-4; TRBD1 matches 9 bases. With 8 bases clipped from V and 5 bases from J, the junction kept 6 bases outside the gene matches. From germline, CDR1 is KGHSH and CDR2 LQKENI. The CDR3 consists of 14 residues. The CDR3 is CASRTGTGNEKLFF. DNA for the CDR3: TGTGCCAGCAGAACAGGGACAGGGAATGAAAAACTGTTTTTT. The full variable domain, its missing parts supplied by reference TRBV18 and TRBJ1-4, is NAGVMQNPRHLVRRRGQEARLRCSPMKGHSHVYWYRQLPEEGLKFMVYLQKENIIDESGMPKERFSAEFPKEGPSILRIQQVVRGDSAAYFCASRTGTGNEKLFFGSGTQLSVL.

The chain couples TRBV9 to TRBJ2-3, with 7 bases fitting TRBD2. Germline-derived CDR1 and CDR2 are SGDLS and YYNGEE. The junction had 6 bases not matched to a gene; V was cut back by 2 bases and J by 6 bases. The CDR3 has 14 amino acids. CDR3 in DNA: TGTGCCAGCAGCGTGGGAGGGGACCAGGATACGCAGTATTTT. Translated, it gives CASSVGGDQDTQYF. Full variable domain (outside the CDR3, taken from reference TRBV9 and TRBJ2-3): DSGVTQTPKHLITATGQRVTLRCSPRSGDLSVYWYQQSLDQGLQFLIQYYNGEERAKGNILERFSAQQFPDLHSELNLSSLELGDSALYFCASSVGGDQDTQYFGPGTRLTVL.

The chain links TRBV5-6 to TRBJ2-5; D not resolved. Germline V gene lookup returns CDR1 SGHDT and CDR2 YYEEEE. Trimming took 2 bases from V and 1 from J, leaving 12 bases between them. This CDR3 has 15 amino acids. The CDR3 protein is CASSFRVPVQETQYF. The CDR3 DNA follows: TGTGCCAGCAGCTTTCGAGTGCCTGTCCAAGAGACCCAGTACTTC.

The V call is TRBV9, the J call TRBJ2-3, with 11 bases identical to TRBD2. This CDR3 is 18 amino acids long. Germline CDR1 and CDR2: SGDLS and YYNGEE. Trimming cost V 0 bases and J 5 bases; bases outside gene matches: 11. CDR3 nucleotide sequence: TGTGCCAGCAGCGTAGACCCACTAGCGGGAGAGCGAGGAGATACGCAGTATTTT. The encoded protein is CASSVDPLAGERGDTQYF.